This T cell receptor (beta chain) was sequenced for a study of blood T cell repertoires in COVID-19. Study as a whole: COVID-19 samples collected from the United States, Italy and Spain covered acute and convalescent phases.

Original processing notes: Cell counts per sample came from amplifying reference gene primers. Data came from immunoSEQ multiplex PCR; TCRdb stores just in-frame clones and leaves some out. V, J and clone size are those of that table, while D and trimming were read from the DNA. Of about 200,000 clones in the sample, roughly 85% are singletons; the top ten hold over 2%. CDR1 and CDR2 from the germline V gene are SGHTA and FQGTGA. The CDR3 runs 16 residues. V lost 1 base and J lost 0, with 9 bases in between. Recruited during active infection, patients (from Seattle) were subsequently followed longitudinally. This clone was counted between two and nine times.

This clonotype was sampled from a woman in her seventies with COVID-19, enrolled during active disease. The chain links TRBV7-3 to TRBJ2-2; D not resolved. The sequenced sample was peripheral blood. CDR3 sequence (DNA): TGTGCCAGCAGCTTAAGTGGCGGAGCGAACACCGGGGAGCTGTTTTTT. Its translation is CASSLSGGANTGELFF.